This TCR beta chain came from a study of T cell responses to AZD1222 COVID-19 vaccine. Study-level points and caveats: Sampling that yielded the repertoires occurred only after the peak T cell response. The reported proportion of spike-specific TCRs targeting unmutated variant regions was nearly half.

This clone was detected once. What it recognizes is unknown. The V gene end was trimmed by 1 base and the J gene end by 7 bases; junction bases not matched to a gene: 9. In germline, CDR1 is LGHNA, CDR2 YSLEER. The CDR3 is 15 amino acids. Clones were read by immunoSEQ multiplex PCR, and TCRdb kept only the in-frame ones, dropping some. The sample yields some 200,000 clones, just under 90% seen once. This TCR derives from an adult in good health. Sequences were derived from peripheral blood, sampled on day 0 of AZD1222 vaccination. V and J are TRBV4-3 and TRBJ1-2; 7 bases match TRBD1. The CDR3 DNA reads as TGCGCCAGCAGCCAAGGCATGACCCGACAGGGTGGCTACACCTTC. Translating gives CASSQGMTRQGGYTF.